The entry that follows covers one T cell receptor beta chain sequence. These data belong to a study of shared clonotypes between healthy human individuals. Germline V gene data show CDR1 as SGHNT and CDR2 as YYREEE (reference sequence). There are 12 residues in the CDR3. V lost 0 bases and J lost 13, with 13 bases in between. The assay was immunoSEQ multiplex PCR, and TCRdb's table has in-frame clones only and misses some. The sample has about 490,000 clones; 79% are singletons. The sequence came from a woman between 35 and 50 years old in good health. Some clones in this sample may be carry-over from other donors' samples. The V call is TRBV5-4, the J call TRBJ1-1; D call uncertain. Sequencing used PBMCs. The CDR3 nucleotides are TGTGCCAGCAGCTTGGACGGGCAGGTGGATTTCTTT. It encodes CASSLDGQVDFF.